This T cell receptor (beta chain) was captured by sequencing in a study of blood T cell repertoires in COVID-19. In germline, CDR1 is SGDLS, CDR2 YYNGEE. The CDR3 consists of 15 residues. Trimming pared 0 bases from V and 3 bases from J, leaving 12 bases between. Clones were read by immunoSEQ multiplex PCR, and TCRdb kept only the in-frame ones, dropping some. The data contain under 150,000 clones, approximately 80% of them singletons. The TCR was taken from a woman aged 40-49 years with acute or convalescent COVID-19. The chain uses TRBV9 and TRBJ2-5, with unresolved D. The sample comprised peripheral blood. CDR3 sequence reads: CASSVDPGPEETQYF. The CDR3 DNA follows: TGTGCCAGCAGCGTAGATCCAGGCCCCGAAGAGACCCAGTACTTC.